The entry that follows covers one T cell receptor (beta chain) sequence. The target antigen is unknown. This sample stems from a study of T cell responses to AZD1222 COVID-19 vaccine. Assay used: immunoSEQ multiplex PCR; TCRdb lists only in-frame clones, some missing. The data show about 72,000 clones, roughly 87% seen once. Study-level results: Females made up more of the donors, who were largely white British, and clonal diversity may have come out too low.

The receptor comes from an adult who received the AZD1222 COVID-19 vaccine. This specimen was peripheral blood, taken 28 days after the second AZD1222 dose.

CDR3 protein: CASSKAGLGSSYNEQFF. CDR3 sequence (DNA): TGTGCCAGCAGCAAAGCGGGACTAGGAAGCTCCTACAATGAGCAGTTCTTC. V gene TRBV21-1 combines with J gene TRBJ2-1; the table assigns TRBD2, which was not confirmed against the DNA. TRBV21-1 is listed as a pseudogene. The CDR3 loop spans 17 amino acids.